This T cell receptor (beta chain) was captured by sequencing in a study of post-analysis software for immune sequencing data. Study-level findings and limits: Controls had significantly higher normalized Chao1 diversity than multiple sclerosis patients. Controls had lower frequencies than patients of about 5 TRBV segments, which included TRBV5-6, TRBV5-1 and TRBV20-1.

CDR1 is SNHLY, CDR2 FYNNEI, per germline. The CDR3 spans 11 residues. V was trimmed by 5 bases and J by 11 bases, leaving 12 bases between them. Concerning this clonotype: Its target is not known.

TCR beta cDNA libraries included unique molecular identifiers. Hundreds of thousands of cDNA molecules came from 1 to 10 million T cells. TCRdb re-called the PCR reads through MiXCR, storing one row per CDR3 protein. Of more than 500,000 distinct CDR3 sequences listed, less than 40% were seen once; the top ten hold approximately 6%. This TCR derives from a girl aged 2-17 years with multiple sclerosis. This chain uses TRBV2 with TRBJ1-1; D is undetermined. Source material: blood. Here the CDR3 reads CASSYTREAFF. For the CDR3, the DNA is TGTGCCAGCAGTTACACGAGGGAGGCTTTCTTT.